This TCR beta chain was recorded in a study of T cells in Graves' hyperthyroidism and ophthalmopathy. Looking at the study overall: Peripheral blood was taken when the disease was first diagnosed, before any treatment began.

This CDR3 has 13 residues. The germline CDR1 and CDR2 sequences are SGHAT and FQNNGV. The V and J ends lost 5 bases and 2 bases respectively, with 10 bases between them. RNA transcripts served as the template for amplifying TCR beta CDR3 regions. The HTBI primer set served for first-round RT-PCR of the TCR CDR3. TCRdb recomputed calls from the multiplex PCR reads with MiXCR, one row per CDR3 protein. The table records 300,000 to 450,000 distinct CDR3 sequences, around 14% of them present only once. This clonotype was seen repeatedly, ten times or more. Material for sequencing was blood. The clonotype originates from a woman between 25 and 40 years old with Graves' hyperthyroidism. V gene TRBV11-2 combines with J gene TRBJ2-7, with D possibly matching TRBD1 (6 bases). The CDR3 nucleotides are TGTGCCAGCAGCCGACAGGCCCCCTACGAGCAGTACTTC. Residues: CASSRQAPYEQYF.